The source of this TCR beta chain is a study of T cells in Graves' hyperthyroidism and ophthalmopathy. For the study at large: Peripheral blood was acquired at first diagnosis, ahead of any therapy whatsoever.

More than 8.5 ml of fresh peripheral blood supplied the PBMCs. On this clonotype: The antigen is undetermined.

The study's findings and limits: The model identified upcoming ophthalmopathy a median around 6 months ahead of onset. Blood held most thyroid clonotypes expanded above 0.001 frequency.

This CDR3 spans 15 amino acids. From germline, CDR1 is MGHRA and CDR2 YSYEKL. V dropped 1 base and J dropped 3; count of bases not matched to a gene: 6. Amplification targeted TCR beta CDR3 regions from RNA transcripts. With the HTBI primer set, the TCR CDR3 went through a first round of RT-PCR. TCRdb processed the multiplex PCR reads anew with MiXCR; each CDR3 protein has one entry. The sample shows about 270,000 distinct CDR3 sequences, roughly 20% of them seen only once. Sequencing was performed on blood. This TCR was recovered from a man aged 30 to 39 with Graves' ophthalmopathy. The chain combines TRBV4-1 with TRBJ2-7, with TRBD1 matching 7 bases. This chain's CDR3 is CASSQAPGQNYEQYF. The CDR3 region has the DNA TGCGCCAGCAGCCAAGCGCCGGGACAGAACTACGAGCAGTACTTC.